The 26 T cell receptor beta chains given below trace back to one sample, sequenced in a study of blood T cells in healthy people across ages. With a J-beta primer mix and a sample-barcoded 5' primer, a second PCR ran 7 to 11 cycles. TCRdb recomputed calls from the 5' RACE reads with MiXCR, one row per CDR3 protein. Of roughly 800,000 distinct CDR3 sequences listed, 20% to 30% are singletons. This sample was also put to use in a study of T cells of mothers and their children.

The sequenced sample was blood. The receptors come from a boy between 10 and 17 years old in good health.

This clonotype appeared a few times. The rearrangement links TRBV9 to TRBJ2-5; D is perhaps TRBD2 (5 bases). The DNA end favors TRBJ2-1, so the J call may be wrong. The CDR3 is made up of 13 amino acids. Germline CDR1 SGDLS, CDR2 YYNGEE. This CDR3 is CASSPRADNEQFF. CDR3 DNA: TGTGCCAGCAGCCCAAGAGCGGACAATGAGCAGTTCTTC.

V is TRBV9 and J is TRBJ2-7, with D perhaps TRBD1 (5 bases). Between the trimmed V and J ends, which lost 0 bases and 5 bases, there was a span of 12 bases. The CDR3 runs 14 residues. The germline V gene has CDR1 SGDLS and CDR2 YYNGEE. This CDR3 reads CASSVGQGGDEQYF. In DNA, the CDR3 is TGTGCCAGCAGCGTAGGTCAGGGTGGGGACGAGCAGTACTTC.

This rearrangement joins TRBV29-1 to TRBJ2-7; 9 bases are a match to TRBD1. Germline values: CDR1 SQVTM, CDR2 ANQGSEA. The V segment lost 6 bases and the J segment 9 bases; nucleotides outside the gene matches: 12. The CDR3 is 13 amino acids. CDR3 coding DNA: TGCAGCGTAAGAGCCGGGACAGGGTTTGCGCAGTACTTC. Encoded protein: CSVRAGTGFAQYF.

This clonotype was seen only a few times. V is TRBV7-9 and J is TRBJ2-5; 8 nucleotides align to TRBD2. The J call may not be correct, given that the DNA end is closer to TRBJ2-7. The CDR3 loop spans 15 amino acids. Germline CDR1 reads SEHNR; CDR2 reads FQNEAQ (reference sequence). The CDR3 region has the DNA TGTGCCAGCAGCTTTAGCGGGGCGGGCTACTACGAGCAGTACTTC. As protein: CASSFSGAGYYEQYF.

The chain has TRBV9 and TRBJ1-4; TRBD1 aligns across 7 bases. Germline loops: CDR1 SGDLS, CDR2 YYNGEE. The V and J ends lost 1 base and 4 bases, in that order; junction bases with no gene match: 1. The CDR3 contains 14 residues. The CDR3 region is CASSVTGVNEKLFF. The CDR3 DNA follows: TGTGCCAGCAGCGTAACAGGGGTTAATGAAAAACTGTTTTTT.

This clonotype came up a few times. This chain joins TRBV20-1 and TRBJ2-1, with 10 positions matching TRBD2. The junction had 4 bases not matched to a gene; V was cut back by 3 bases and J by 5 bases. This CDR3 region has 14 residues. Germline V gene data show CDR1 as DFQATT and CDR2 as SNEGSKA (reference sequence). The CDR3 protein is CSASITSGNNEQFF. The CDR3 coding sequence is TGCAGTGCTAGTATAACTAGCGGGAACAATGAGCAGTTCTTC.

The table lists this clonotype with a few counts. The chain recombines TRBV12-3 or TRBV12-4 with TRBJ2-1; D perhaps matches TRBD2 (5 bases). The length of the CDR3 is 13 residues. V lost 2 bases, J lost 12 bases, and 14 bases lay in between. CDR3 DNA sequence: TGTGCCAGCAGTTTATCCATGGCGGGTATGCAGTTCTTC. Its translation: CASSLSMAGMQFF.

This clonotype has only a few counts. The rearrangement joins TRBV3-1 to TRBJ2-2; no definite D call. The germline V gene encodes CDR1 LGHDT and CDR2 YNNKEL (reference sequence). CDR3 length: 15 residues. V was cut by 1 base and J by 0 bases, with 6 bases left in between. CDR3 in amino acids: CASSQVKTNTGELFF. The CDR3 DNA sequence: TGTGCCAGCAGCCAAGTTAAGACGAACACCGGGGAGCTGTTTTTT. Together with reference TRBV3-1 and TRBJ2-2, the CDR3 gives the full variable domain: DTAVSQTPKYLVTQMGNDKSIKCEQNLGHDTMYWYKQDSKKFLKIMFSYNNKELIINETVPNRFSPKSPDKAHLNLHINSLELGDSAVYFCASSQVKTNTGELFFGEGSRLTVL.

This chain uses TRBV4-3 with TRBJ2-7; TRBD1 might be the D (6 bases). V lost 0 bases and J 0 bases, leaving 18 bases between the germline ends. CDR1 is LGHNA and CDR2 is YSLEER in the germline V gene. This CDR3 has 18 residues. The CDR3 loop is CASSQETGEAQGSYEQYF. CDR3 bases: TGCGCCAGCAGCCAAGAAACTGGAGAGGCACAGGGCTCCTACGAGCAGTACTTC.

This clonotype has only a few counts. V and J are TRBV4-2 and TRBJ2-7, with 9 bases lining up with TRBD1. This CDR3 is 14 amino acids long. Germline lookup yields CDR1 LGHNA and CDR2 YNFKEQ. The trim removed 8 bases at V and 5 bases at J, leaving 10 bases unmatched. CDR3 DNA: TGTGCCAGCGAAACCCGGGACAGGGACCACGAGCAGTACTTC. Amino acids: CASETRDRDHEQYF.

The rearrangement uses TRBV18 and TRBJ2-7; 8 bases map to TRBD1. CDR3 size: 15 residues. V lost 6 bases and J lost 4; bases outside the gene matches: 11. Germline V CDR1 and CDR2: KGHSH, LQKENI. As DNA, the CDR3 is TGTGCCAGCTCGACGGGACAGGCGGCGGGATACGAGCAGTACTTC. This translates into CASSTGQAAGYEQYF.

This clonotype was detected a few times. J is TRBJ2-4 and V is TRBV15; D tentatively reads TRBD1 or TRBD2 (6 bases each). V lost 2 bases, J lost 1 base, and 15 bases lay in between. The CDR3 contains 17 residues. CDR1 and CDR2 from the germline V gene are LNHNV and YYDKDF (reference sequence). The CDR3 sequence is CATSRTRLGGAKNIQYF. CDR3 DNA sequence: TGTGCCACCAGCAGAACCCGGTTAGGGGGGGCCAAAAACATTCAGTACTTC.

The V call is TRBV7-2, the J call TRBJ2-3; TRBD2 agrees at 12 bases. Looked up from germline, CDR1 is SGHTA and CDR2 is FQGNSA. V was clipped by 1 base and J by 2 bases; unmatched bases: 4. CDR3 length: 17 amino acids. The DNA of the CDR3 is TGTGCCAGCAGCTTAGGGCTAGCGGGGGGGATCACAGATACGCAGTATTTT. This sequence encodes CASSLGLAGGITDTQYF.

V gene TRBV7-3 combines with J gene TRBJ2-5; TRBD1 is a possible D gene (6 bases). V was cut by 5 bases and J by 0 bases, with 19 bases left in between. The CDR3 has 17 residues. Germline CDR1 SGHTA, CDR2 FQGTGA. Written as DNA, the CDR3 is TGTGCCAGCAGCCTATTCCCCCTAACAGGGAACCAAGAGACCCAGTACTTC. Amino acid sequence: CASSLFPLTGNQETQYF.

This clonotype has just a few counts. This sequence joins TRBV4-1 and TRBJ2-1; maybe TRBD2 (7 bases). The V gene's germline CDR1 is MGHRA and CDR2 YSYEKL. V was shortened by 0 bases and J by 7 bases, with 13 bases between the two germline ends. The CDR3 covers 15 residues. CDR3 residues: CASSQDRGGWNEQFF. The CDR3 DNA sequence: TGCGCCAGCAGCCAAGACAGGGGAGGGTGGAATGAGCAGTTCTTC.

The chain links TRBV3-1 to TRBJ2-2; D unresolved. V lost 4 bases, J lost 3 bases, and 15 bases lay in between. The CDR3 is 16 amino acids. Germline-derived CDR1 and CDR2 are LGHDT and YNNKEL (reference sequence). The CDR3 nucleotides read TGTGCCAGCAGCCCCCTAGTACCACCAGACACCGGGGAGCTGTTTTTT. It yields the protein CASSPLVPPDTGELFF.

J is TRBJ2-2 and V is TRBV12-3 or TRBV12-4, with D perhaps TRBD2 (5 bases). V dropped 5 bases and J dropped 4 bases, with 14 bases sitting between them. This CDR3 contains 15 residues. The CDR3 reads CASSPPTAGTGELFF. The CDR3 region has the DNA TGTGCCAGCAGTCCCCCGACGGCGGGCACCGGGGAGCTGTTTTTT.

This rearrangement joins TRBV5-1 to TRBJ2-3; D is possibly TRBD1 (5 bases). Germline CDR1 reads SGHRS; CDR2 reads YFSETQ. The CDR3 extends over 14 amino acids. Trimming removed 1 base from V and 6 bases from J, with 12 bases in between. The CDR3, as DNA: TGCGCCAGCAGCTTGAATTGGGGCTCGGATACGCAGTATTTT. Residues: CASSLNWGSDTQYF.

The CDR3 loop is CASSPPLGRMNTEAFF. The CDR3 coding sequence is TGTGCCAGCAGTCCCCCCCTTGGCAGGATGAACACTGAAGCTTTCTTT. This chain connects TRBV27 to TRBJ1-1; D gene uncertain. The germline gives CDR1 MNHEY, CDR2 SMNVEV (reference sequence). The CDR3 contains 16 residues. V was shortened by 5 bases and J by 0 bases, with 16 bases between the two germline ends.

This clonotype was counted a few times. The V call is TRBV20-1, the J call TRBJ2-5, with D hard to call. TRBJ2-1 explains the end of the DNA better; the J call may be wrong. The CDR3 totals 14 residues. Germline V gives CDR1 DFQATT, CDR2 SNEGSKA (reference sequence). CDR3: CSARAATSYNEQFF. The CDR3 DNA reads TGCAGTGCTAGAGCCGCTACCAGCTACAATGAGCAGTTCTTC.

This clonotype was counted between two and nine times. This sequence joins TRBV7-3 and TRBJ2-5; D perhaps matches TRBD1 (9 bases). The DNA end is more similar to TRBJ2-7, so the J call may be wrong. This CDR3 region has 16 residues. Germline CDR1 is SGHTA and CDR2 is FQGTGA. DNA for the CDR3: TGTGCCAGCAGCGAACGCGGGGGGACAGGGAGCCACGAGCAGTACTTC. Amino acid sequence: CASSERGGTGSHEQYF.

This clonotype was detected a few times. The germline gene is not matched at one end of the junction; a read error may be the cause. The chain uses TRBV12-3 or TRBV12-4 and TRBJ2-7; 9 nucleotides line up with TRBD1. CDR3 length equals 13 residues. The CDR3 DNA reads TGTGCCAGCACCATCACAGGGGGCTACGGGCAGTACTTC. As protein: CASTITGGYGQYF.

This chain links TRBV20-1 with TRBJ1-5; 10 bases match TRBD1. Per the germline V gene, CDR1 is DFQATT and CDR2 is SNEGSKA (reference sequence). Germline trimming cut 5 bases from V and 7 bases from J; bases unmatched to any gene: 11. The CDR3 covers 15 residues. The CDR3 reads CSASRDRGLSQPQHF. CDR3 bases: TGCAGTGCTTCCCGGGACAGGGGCCTGAGCCAGCCCCAGCATTTT.

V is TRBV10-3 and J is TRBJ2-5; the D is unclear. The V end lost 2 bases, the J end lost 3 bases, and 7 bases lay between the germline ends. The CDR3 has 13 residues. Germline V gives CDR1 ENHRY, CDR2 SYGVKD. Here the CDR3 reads CAISESAEETQYF. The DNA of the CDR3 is TGTGCCATCAGTGAGAGCGCAGAAGAGACCCAGTACTTC.

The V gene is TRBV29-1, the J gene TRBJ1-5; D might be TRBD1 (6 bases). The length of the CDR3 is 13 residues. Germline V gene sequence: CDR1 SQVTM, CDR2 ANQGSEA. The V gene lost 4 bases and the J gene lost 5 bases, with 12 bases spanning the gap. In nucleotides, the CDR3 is TGCAGCGTTGTGGAGGGGGGGTATCAGCCCCAGCATTTT. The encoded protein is CSVVEGGYQPQHF.

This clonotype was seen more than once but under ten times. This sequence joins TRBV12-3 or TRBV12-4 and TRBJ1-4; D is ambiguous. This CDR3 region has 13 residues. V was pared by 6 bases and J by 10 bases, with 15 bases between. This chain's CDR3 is CASRPLNEGKLFF. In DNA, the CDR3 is TGTGCCAGCAGGCCCCTGAACGAGGGAAAACTGTTTTTT.